This entry is about one T cell receptor (beta chain). Its specificity is not known. This sample was included in a study of tumor-infiltrating lymphocytes in localized non-small cell lung cancer. Whole-study results and caveats: IM1 and IM2 tumors showed no difference in T-cell fraction. TCRbeta sequencing showed higher T cell infiltration in tumors than uninvolved lung. Only some patients had TCR sequencing, depending on available tissue. Recurrence-free survival showed no association with tumor T-cell fraction.

The CDR3 is 16 residues long. The V gene end was trimmed by 4 bases and the J gene end by 4 bases; junction bases not matched to a gene: 11. Germline V gene sequence: CDR1 SGHRS, CDR2 YFSETQ. TCRdb keeps only in-frame clones here, not all; method: immunoSEQ multiplex PCR. The sample shows 5,500 to 8,000 clones, approximately 71% of them seen only once. The V call is TRBV5-1, the J call TRBJ2-5; TRBD1 matches at 9 bases. This TCR derives from a human donor with non-small cell lung cancer. The sample consisted of lung tumor tissue. DNA of the CDR3: TGCGCCAGCAGCCTTGGCCCGACAGGGGGGTCAGAGACCCAGTACTTC. It codes for CASSLGPTGGSETQYF.